The source of this TCR beta chain is a study of shared clonotypes between healthy human individuals. For the study at large: The cohort comprised two women and a few men. Their ages spanned 18 to 49 years. There were three CD4 naive, three CD4 memory, two CD8 naive and one CD8 memory plates per donor. Study outcomes and limitations: The study found lower generation probabilities in non-shared clonotypes than in those shared by all four donors.

The CDR3 runs 12 residues. Trimming shortened V by 3 bases and J by 6 bases, and 8 bases separated the two germline ends. CDR1 and CDR2 (germline): KGHSH, LQKENI. Using immunoSEQ multiplex PCR, the repertoire was profiled, and TCRdb retains in-frame clones only, with some absent. The sample lists just over 2,000,000 clones, 95% seen once, with roughly 0.13% in the top ten. On this clone itself: Its antigen is unknown.

The V gene is TRBV18, the J gene TRBJ1-1; D not certain. The sample was naive CD4+ T cells sorted from blood. Described subset: CD45RA+ positively selected. The clonotype originates from a man aged 18 to 29 in good health. CDR3 protein: CASSPSASEAFF. The CDR3 coding sequence is TGTGCCAGCTCACCGTCGGCATCTGAAGCTTTCTTT.